The clone carrying this T cell receptor beta chain was counted a single time. The data belong to a study of T cell changes during pregnancy in multiple sclerosis. TCRdb's copy holds only in-frame clones and misses some; the assay was immunoSEQ multiplex PCR. Of fewer than 40,000 clones in the sample, about 87% were seen once. J lost 0 bases, V lost 7 bases, and 11 bases had no gene match. This CDR3 is 18 amino acids long. Germline V lookup: CDR1 MNHEY, CDR2 SMNVEV (reference sequence). This sequence originates from a female donor with multiple sclerosis, enrolled in a pregnancy study. The chain carries TRBV27 and TRBJ1-4, with 10 bases that match TRBD1. Sequenced material: CD8+ T cells from peripheral blood mononuclear cells, taken in the first trimester of pregnancy. This CDR3 is CASKTGTGEIATNEKLFF. DNA for the CDR3: TGTGCCAGCAAAACCGGGACAGGGGAGATTGCAACTAATGAAAAACTGTTTTTT.